What follows are 10 T cell receptor beta chains derived from one specimen sequenced in a study of identical twins. Each CDR3 protein is one row after TCRdb ran MiXCR on the 5' RACE reads. This table holds 200,000 to 250,000 distinct CDR3 sequences, 5.5% to 7% found once. Another study also made use of these data, one on yellow fever vaccine responses in identical twins.

Sample: memory (CD45RO+) T cells sorted from blood. The receptor source for this set is a woman aged 18-29 years in good health.

In its sample, this clonotype was seen many times. This rearrangement joins TRBV28 to TRBJ1-6; TRBD1 agrees at 7 bases. Germline CDR1 is MDHEN and CDR2 is SYDVKM. V was pared by 2 bases and J by 5 bases, with 6 bases of the junction left unmatched. This CDR3 spans 16 amino acids. Written as DNA, the CDR3 is TGTGCCAGCAGTTTACATGCAGGGGGAAATAATTCACCCCTCCACTTT. Residues: CASSLHAGGNNSPLHF.

This clonotype has only a few counts. The chain joins TRBV20-1 to TRBJ2-1, with 11 bases matching TRBD2. Trimming took 3 bases from V and 5 from J; bases not matched to a gene: 6. The CDR3 runs to 15 residues. CDR1 and CDR2 (germline): DFQATT, SNEGSKA (reference sequence). The CDR3, as DNA: TGCAGTGCTAGTGATTTAGCGGGAGGGGACAATGAGCAGTTCTTC. This translates into CSASDLAGGDNEQFF.

At least ten counts were recorded for this clonotype. The gene calls are TRBV3-1 and TRBJ1-1; D not certain. V was pared by 1 base and J by 1 base, with 4 bases between. Germline values: CDR1 LGHDT, CDR2 YNNKEL (reference sequence). The CDR3 contains 13 residues. CDR3 in amino acids: CASSQGGNTEAFF. CDR3 bases: TGTGCCAGCAGCCAAGGGGGGAACACTGAAGCTTTCTTT.

This clonotype has at least ten counts. The chain uses TRBV2 and TRBJ2-3; possible D gene TRBD2, 5 bases. Trimming pared 2 bases from V and 8 bases from J, leaving 17 bases between. CDR1 and CDR2 from the germline V gene are SNHLY and FYNNEI. The CDR3 length is 15 residues. The CDR3 spells CASSELALRSGTQYF. The CDR3 nucleotides are TGTGCCAGCAGTGAACTCGCCCTGAGAAGCGGTACGCAGTATTTT.

This clonotype was seen many times. The chain has TRBV14 and TRBJ1-4; tentatively, D is TRBD1 (6 bases). The CDR3 sequence is 14 residues long. The V end lost 4 bases, the J end lost 6 bases, and 12 bases lay between the germline ends. Germline lookup yields CDR1 SGHDN and CDR2 FVKESK. Written as DNA, the CDR3 is TGTGCCAGCAGCCCCGGACAGCGAGATGAAAAACTGTTTTTT. Translation: CASSPGQRDEKLFF.

This clonotype has only a few counts. V and J are TRBV3-1 and TRBJ2-6, with D perhaps matching TRBD1 (5 bases). V lost 1 base, J lost 0 bases, and 10 bases lay in between. The CDR3 has 17 residues. Looked up from germline, CDR1 is LGHDT and CDR2 is YNNKEL (reference sequence). The CDR3 sequence is CASSQVDRISGANVLTF. In nucleotides, the CDR3 is TGTGCCAGCAGCCAAGTTGACAGAATCTCTGGGGCCAACGTCCTGACTTTC. Together with reference TRBV3-1 and TRBJ2-6, the CDR3 gives the full variable domain: DTAVSQTPKYLVTQMGNDKSIKCEQNLGHDTMYWYKQDSKKFLKIMFSYNNKELIINETVPNRFSPKSPDKAHLNLHINSLELGDSAVYFCASSQVDRISGANVLTFGAGSRLTVL.

This clonotype was counted ten times or more. The chain employs TRBV5-6 and TRBJ2-1; 7 bases align to TRBD2. Unmatched junction bases numbered 3, after V lost 3 bases and J lost 0 bases. CDR3 size: 15 residues. The germline V gene encodes CDR1 SGHDT and CDR2 YYEEEE. CDR3 region: CASSSRTSSYNEQFF. CDR3 DNA: TGTGCCAGCAGCTCACGGACTAGCTCCTACAATGAGCAGTTCTTC.

The rearrangement links TRBV4-1 to TRBJ2-7; 9 bases are shared with TRBD1. Germline values: CDR1 MGHRA, CDR2 YSYEKL. V lost 0 bases to trimming and J lost 1 base; unmatched junction nucleotides: 1. The CDR3 runs to 15 residues. The chain's CDR3 is CASSQDGTGSYEQYF. As DNA, the CDR3 is TGCGCCAGCAGCCAAGATGGGACAGGGTCCTACGAGCAGTACTTC.

The J gene is TRBJ1-1, the V gene TRBV7-6, with TRBD1 matching 7 bases. The CDR3 consists of 14 residues. J gave up 3 bases and V 8 bases, and 9 bases lay outside the gene matches. Germline V gene lookup returns CDR1 SGHVS and CDR2 FNYEAQ. CDR3 protein: CASSYRGRDTEAFF. The DNA of the CDR3 is TGTGCCAGCTCCTACAGGGGCCGGGACACTGAAGCTTTCTTT. The full variable domain, its missing parts supplied by reference TRBV7-6 and TRBJ1-1, is GAGVSQSPRYKVTKRGQDVALRCDPISGHVSLYWYRQALGQGPEFLTYFNYEAQQDKSGLPNDRFSAERPEGSISTLTIQRTEQRDSAMYRCASSYRGRDTEAFFGQGTRLTVV.

J is TRBJ2-7 and V is TRBV20-1; 10 bases map to TRBD2. The CDR3 extends over 16 amino acids. After removal of 0 bases from V and 7 bases from J, the junction contained 12 bases not matched to a gene. Germline CDR1 DFQATT, CDR2 SNEGSKA (reference sequence). The CDR3 nucleotides read TGCAGTGCTAGAGATCTACTAGCGGGAACCGCAGGGGAGCAGTACTTC. This sequence encodes CSARDLLAGTAGEQYF.